This paragraph reports one T cell receptor beta chain. Its antigen is still unknown. It has no much larger one-base neighbor in the sample; base qualities were not kept. The donors were healthy, HIV-negative adults with no recently reported acute infections or vaccinations. Only Caucasian adults living in Nashville, Tennessee, USA were represented among the donors. CD4+ T cells were enriched by magnetic negative selection; naive cells were then positively selected on CD45RA, and the negative fraction formed the memory subset. After blood collection by leukapheresis, PBMCs were isolated using Ficoll-Histopaque density gradient centrifugation and then cryopreserved in the vapor phase of liquid nitrogen. Analytical flow cytometry was used to check the purity and quantity of each magnetically sorted T cell population. Each sorted fraction had its genomic DNA isolated and then quantified by UV absorbance on a Nanodrop 2000c.

This record belongs to a study of shared clonotypes between healthy human individuals (dated by TCRdb to about 2020). Regarding the research as a whole: A few men and a couple of women, aged 18 to 49 years, made up the cohort. For each donor, three plates each were used for CD4 naive and CD4 memory, two plates were used for CD8 naive, and one plate was used for CD8 memory. Blood TCR repertoires of 5 or 6 healthy adults were deeply sequenced to estimate repertoire size and the extent of clonotype sharing between individuals. Libraries were prepared and TCR repertoires were sequenced by different laboratories using diverse techniques, in order to increase sequencing depth and limit assay-specific biases. Per donor, leukapheresis produced somewhere between about 0.9 and 9.5 billion PBMCs.

Results and caveats for the whole study, not just this receptor: Because the study included only a small number of donors, the genetic and exposure-history diversity represented was limited. Compared with non-shared clonotypes, the clonotypes found in all four sorted-subset donors had higher generation probabilities. Naive subsets generally had larger estimated clonotype richness than memory subsets did. Rarefaction of sorted-subset datasets indicated incomplete sequencing despite the large sequencing depth. When a few donors were compared, the shared fraction of clonotypes was about 5.2% for naive CD4, 3% to 4% for naive CD8, more than 2% for memory CD4, and less than 0.5% for memory CD8. Pairwise subsampling led to the expectation that sequencing depth would affect the degree of clonotype sharing among donors. Sampling was limited to blood, and TCR repertoires in tissue likely differ from TCR repertoires in blood.

Using the deep immunoSEQ assay, TCR CDR3 regions were amplified from genomic DNA by multiplex PCR. Extracted genomic DNA from each cell subset was distributed evenly across all wells of several immunoSEQ 96-well plates, and each plate was treated as a replicate. For sorted subsets, each replicate PCR was loaded with 200 to 250 ng genomic DNA, equivalent to 25,000 to 35,000 T cell genomes. Purified libraries were measured with a Qubit 3.0 fluorometer, size-checked on a Bioanalyzer 2100, and measured again with the KAPA Library Quantification kit. A separate single-read 150-cycle Illumina NextSeq 550 flow cell was used to sequence each immunoSEQ 96-well plate. Per the authors' processing: Because only junctional sequences without quality scores were contained in the immunoSEQ output, filtering matching that applied to full-length reads could not be performed. Sequences were annotated with PyIR, a Python wrapper for IgBLAST v1.9, and V/J genes and CDR3 were assigned using IMGT germline references. Reads with weak V/J assignments (E-value above 1e-6), missing CDR3, stop codons, out-of-frame junctions, or ambiguous translated residues were removed. V3J clonotypes were defined by identical inferred V gene, J gene, and CDR3 amino acid sequence. The percentage overlap between two repertoires was calculated by dividing the number of shared unique clonotypes by the size of the smaller repertoire. Richness of each repertoire was evaluated using RTK rarefaction, the Chao1 estimator, and Recon v2.1 estimates of unobserved clonotypes. OLGA was used to compute generation probabilities for all TCRbeta clonotypes that the gDNA method yielded from a few donors. TCRdb retrieved this table from immuneACCESS and kept in-frame rearrangements only. Not all clones are present; in checked studies, unresolved V genes account for under half, and no reason is known for the remainder. Clone size and the V and J calls come from that table; the DNA yielded D and trimming. This sample gives 600,000 to 750,000 clones in total; roughly 72% of them show up just once. Approximately 1.8% of the sample belongs to the ten largest clones.

The material sequenced was memory CD4+ T cells sorted from blood. The intended sense of this specimen's cell subset or site label: CD45RA-negative fraction. The receptor was derived from a young woman in good health.

The nucleotide sequence is TGTGCCAGCAGTCTTTCCACCATGGGGGGAAACACCATATATTTT. The encoded protein is CASSLSTMGGNTIYF. Rearrangement joined TRBV28 to TRBJ1-3; no confident D gene assignment can be made. The junction shows trimming of 5 bases on V and 4 bases on J, plus 15 bases between the germline ends. The CDR3 sequence holds 15 residues, the cysteine and phenylalanine included. The only DNA kept is the CDR3, 45 bases in frame from the first base. Reading the germline V gene gives CDR1 MDHEN and CDR2 SYDVKM.